The sequence of this T cell receptor (beta chain) was determined in a study of Ad26.COV2.S vaccination and SARS-CoV-2 variants. As for treatment: roughly 20 received Ad26.COV2.S at low or high dose, single or two shots; about 5 received placebo; per-sample allocation not given. Collection of the samples took place on day 63 after the first injection of vaccine or placebo. Assay: immunoSEQ multiplex PCR; the TCRdb copy retains only in-frame clones and omits some. The data contain about 440,000 clones, around 90% of them singletons. Germline CDR1 reads SGHTA; CDR2 reads FQGNSA. The V gene lost 5 bases and the J gene lost 2 bases, with 12 bases spanning the gap. CDR3 length: 14 amino acids.

The rearrangement joins TRBV7-2 to TRBJ1-1; D perhaps matches TRBD1 (6 bases). The source material was peripheral blood, sampled in a trial of Ad26.COV2.S vaccine versus placebo. The receptor's source is a person between 18 and 65 years old who received the Ad26.COV2.S COVID-19 vaccine or a placebo. CDR3 sequence: CASSKGVANTEAFF. CDR3 DNA: TGTGCCAGCAGCAAGGGGGTGGCTAACACTGAAGCTTTCTTT.